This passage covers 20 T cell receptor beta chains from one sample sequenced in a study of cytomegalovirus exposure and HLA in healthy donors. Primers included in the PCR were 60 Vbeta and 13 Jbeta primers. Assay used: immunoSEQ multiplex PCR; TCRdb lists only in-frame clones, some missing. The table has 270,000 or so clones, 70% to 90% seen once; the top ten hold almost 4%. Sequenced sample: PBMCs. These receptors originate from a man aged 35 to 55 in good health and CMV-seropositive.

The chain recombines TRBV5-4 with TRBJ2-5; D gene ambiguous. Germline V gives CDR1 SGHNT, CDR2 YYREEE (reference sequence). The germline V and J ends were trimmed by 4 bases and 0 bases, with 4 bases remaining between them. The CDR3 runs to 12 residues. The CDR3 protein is CASSPYQETQYF. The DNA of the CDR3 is TGTGCCAGCAGCCCGTACCAAGAGACCCAGTACTTC.

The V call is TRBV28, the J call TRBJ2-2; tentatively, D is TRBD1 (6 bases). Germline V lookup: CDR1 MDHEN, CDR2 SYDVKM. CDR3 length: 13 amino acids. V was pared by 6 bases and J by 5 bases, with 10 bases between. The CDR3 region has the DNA TGTGCCAGCAGCCTACAGGGAACCGGGGAGCTGTTTTTT. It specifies CASSLQGTGELFF.

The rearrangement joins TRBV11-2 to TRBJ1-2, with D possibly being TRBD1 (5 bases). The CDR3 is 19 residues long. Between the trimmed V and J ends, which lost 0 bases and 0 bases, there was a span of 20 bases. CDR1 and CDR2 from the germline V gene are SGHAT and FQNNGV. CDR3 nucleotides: TGTGCCAGCAGCTTAGATCAGTATGGGGCAGGGCTCACTAACTATGGCTACACCTTC. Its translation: CASSLDQYGAGLTNYGYTF.

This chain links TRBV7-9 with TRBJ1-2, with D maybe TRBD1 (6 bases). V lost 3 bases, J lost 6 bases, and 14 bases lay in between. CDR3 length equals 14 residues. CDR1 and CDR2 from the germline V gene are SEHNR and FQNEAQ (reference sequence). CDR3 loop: CASSFSTGLDGYTF. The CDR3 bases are TGTGCCAGCAGCTTTTCAACAGGGCTCGATGGCTACACCTTC.

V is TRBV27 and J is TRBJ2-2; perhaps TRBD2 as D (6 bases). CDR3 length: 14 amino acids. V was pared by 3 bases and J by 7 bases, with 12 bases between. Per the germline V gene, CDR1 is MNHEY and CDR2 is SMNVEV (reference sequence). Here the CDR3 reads CASSLRTTNGELFF. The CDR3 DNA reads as TGTGCCAGCAGTTTGCGGACTACCAACGGGGAGCTGTTTTTT.

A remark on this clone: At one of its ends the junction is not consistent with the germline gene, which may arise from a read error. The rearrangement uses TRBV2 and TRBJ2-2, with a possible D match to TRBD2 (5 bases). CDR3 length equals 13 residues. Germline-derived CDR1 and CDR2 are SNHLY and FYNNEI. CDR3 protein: CASSRENTGEPFF. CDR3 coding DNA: TGTGCCAGCAGCCGAGAGAACACCGGGGAGCCGTTTTTT. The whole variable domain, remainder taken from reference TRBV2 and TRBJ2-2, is EPEVTQTPSHQVTQMGQEVILRCVPISNHLYFYWYRQILGQKVEFLVSFYNNEISEKSEIFDDQFSVERPDGSNFTLKIRSTKLEDSAMYFCASSRENTGEPFFGEGSRLTVL.

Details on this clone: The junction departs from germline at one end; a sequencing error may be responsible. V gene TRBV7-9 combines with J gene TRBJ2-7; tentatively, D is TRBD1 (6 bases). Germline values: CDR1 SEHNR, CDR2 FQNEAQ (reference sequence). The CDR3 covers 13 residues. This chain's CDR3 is CSSSFRGAWEQYF. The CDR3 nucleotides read TGTTCCAGCAGCTTCAGGGGCGCGTGGGAGCAGTACTTC.

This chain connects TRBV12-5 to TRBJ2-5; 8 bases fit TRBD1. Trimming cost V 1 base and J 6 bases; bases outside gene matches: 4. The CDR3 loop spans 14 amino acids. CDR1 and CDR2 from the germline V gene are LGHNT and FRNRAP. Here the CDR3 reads CASGLGTGIKTQYF. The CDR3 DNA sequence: TGTGCTAGTGGTTTGGGGACAGGGATAAAGACCCAGTACTTC.

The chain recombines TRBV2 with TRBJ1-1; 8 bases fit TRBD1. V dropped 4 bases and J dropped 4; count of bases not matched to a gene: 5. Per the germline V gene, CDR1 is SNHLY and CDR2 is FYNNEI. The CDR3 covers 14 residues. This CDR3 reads CASSAAGGSTEAFF. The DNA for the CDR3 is TGTGCCAGCAGTGCGGCAGGGGGCAGCACTGAAGCTTTCTTT.

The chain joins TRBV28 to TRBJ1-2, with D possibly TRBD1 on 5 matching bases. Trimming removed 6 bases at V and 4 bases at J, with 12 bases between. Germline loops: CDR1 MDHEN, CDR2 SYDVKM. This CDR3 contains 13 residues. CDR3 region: CASSPDRVYGYTF. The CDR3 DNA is TGTGCCAGCAGCCCCGACAGAGTCTATGGCTACACCTTC.

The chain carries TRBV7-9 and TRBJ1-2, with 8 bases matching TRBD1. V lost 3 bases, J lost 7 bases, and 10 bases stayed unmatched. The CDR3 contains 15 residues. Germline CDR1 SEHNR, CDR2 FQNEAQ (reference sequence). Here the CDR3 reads CASSLEPTGDSGYTF. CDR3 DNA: TGTGCCAGCAGCTTGGAACCGACAGGGGACTCTGGCTACACCTTC.

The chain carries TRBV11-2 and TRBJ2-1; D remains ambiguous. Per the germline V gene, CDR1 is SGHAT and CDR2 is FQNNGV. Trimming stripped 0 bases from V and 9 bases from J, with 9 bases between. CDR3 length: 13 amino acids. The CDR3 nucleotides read TGTGCCAGCAGCTTAGATAAAGCTAGTGAGCAGTTCTTC. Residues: CASSLDKASEQFF.

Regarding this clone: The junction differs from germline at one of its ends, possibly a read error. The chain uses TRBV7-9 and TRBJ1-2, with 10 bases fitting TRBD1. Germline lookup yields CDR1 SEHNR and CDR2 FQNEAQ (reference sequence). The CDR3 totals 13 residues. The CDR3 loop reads CSSSPVGQGGYTF. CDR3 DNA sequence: TGTTCCAGCAGCCCTGTGGGACAGGGGGGCTACACCTTC.

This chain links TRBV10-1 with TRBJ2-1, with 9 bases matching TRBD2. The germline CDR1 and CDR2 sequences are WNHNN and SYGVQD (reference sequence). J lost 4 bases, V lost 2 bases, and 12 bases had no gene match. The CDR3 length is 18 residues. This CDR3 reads CASSESRLAGPLYNEQFF. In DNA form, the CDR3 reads TGCGCCAGCAGTGAGAGTCGGCTAGCGGGACCCTTATACAATGAGCAGTTCTTC.

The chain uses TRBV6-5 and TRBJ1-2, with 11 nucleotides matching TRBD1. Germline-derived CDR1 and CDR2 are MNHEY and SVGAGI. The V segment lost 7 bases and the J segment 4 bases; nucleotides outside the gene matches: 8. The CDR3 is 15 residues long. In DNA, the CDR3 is TGTGCCAGCACCCAAGCCGGGACAGGGGGCTATGGCTACACCTTC. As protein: CASTQAGTGGYGYTF.

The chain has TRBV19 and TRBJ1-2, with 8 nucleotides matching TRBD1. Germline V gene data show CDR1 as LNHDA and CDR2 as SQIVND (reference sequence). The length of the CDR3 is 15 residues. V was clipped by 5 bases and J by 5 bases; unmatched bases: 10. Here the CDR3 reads CASSPWTGSQYGYTF. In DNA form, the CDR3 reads TGTGCCAGTAGTCCGTGGACAGGGAGTCAGTATGGCTACACCTTC.

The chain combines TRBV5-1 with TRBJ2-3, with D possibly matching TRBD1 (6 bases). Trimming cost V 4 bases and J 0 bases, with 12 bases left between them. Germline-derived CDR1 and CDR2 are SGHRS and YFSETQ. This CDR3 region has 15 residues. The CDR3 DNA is TGCGCCAGCAGCGAGGGACACACGAGCACAGATACGCAGTATTTT. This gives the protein CASSEGHTSTDTQYF.

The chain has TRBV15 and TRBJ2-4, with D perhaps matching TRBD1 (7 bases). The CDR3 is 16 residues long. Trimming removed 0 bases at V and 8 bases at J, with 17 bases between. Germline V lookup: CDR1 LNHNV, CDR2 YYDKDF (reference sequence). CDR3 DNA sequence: TGTGCCACCAGCAGAGATGGGAGGCAGGGGGAGGACATTCAGTACTTC. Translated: CATSRDGRQGEDIQYF.

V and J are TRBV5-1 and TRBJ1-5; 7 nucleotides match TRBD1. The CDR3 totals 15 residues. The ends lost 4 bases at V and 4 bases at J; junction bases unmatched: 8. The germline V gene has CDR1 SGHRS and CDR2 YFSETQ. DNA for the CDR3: TGCGCCAGCAGCCCTGGGACAGCTGTAAATCAGCCCCAGCATTTT. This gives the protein CASSPGTAVNQPQHF.

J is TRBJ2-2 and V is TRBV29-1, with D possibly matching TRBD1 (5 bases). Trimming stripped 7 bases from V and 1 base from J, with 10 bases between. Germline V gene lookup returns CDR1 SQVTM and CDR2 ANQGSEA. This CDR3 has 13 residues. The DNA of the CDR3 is TGCAGCGACCGTGACAGGAACACCGGGGAGCTGTTTTTT. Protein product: CSDRDRNTGELFF.